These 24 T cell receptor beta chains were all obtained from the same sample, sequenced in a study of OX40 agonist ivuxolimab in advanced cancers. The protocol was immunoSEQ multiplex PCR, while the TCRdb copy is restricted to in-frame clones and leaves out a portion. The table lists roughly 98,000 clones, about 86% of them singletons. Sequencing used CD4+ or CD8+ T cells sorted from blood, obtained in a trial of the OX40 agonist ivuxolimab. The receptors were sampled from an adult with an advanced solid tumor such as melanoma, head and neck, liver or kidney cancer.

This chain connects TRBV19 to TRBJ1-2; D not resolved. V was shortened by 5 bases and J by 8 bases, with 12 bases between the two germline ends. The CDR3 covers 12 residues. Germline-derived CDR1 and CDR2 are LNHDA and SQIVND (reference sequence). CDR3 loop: CASSPGFGGYTF. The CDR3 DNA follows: TGTGCCAGTAGTCCGGGTTTTGGGGGCTACACCTTC.

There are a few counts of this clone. The CDR3 protein is CASSVASGRGEQYF. The DNA of the CDR3 is TGTGCCAGCAGCGTAGCTAGCGGGAGGGGCGAGCAGTACTTC. The chain employs TRBV9 and TRBJ2-7; 12 bases match TRBD2. The CDR3 totals 14 residues. With 0 bases clipped from V and 6 bases from J, the junction kept 1 base outside the gene matches. Looked up from germline, CDR1 is SGDLS and CDR2 is YYNGEE.

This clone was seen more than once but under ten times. For the CDR3, the DNA is TGTGCCAGCAGCGCTTTCAAGGGGAGGGATCAGCCCCAGCATTTT. Protein: CASSAFKGRDQPQHF. The chain is built from TRBV21-1 and TRBJ1-5. TRBV21-1 is a recognized pseudogene. The CDR3 loop spans 15 amino acids.

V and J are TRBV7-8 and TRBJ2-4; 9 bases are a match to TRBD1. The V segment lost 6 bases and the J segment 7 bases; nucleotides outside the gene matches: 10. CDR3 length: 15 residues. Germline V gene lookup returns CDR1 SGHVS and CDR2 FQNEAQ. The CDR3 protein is CASSRTGDDGNIQYF. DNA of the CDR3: TGTGCCAGCAGTCGGACAGGGGACGATGGGAACATTCAGTACTTC.

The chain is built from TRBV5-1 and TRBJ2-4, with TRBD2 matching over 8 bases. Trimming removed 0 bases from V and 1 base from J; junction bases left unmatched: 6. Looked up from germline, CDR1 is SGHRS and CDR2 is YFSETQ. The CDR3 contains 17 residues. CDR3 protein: CASSLDGTRGAKNIQYF. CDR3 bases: TGCGCCAGCAGCTTGGATGGGACTAGGGGGGCCAAAAACATTCAGTACTTC.

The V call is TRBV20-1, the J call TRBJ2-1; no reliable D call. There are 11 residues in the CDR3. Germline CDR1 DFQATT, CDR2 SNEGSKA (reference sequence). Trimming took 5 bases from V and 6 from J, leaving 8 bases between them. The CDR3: CSAEKGNEQFF. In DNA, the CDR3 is TGCAGTGCTGAGAAAGGCAATGAGCAGTTCTTC.

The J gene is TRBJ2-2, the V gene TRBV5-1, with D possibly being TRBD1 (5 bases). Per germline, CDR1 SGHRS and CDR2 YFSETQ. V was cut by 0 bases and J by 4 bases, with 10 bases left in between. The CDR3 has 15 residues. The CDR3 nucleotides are TGCGCCAGCAGCTTGGGGGGCACTACCACCGGGGAGCTGTTTTTT. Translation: CASSLGGTTTGELFF.

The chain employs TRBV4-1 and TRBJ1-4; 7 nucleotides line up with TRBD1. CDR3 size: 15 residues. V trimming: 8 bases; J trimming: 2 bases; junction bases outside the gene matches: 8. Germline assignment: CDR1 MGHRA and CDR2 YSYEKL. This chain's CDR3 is CASVPGGSTNEKLFF. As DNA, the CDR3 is TGCGCCAGCGTCCCAGGGGGGTCGACTAATGAAAAACTGTTTTTT.

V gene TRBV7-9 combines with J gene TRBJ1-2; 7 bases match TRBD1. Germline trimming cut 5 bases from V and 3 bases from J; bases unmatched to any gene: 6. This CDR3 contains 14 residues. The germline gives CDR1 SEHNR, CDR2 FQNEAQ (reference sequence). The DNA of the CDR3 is TGTGCCAGCAGCACCGGAGGGGGCCACTATGGCTACACCTTC. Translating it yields CASSTGGGHYGYTF.

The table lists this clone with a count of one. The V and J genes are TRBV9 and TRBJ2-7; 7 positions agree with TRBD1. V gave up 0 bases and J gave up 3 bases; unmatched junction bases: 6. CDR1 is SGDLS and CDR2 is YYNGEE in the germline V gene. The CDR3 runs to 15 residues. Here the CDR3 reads CASSVAGTVDYEQYF. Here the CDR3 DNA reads TGTGCCAGCAGCGTAGCCGGGACAGTGGACTACGAGCAGTACTTC.

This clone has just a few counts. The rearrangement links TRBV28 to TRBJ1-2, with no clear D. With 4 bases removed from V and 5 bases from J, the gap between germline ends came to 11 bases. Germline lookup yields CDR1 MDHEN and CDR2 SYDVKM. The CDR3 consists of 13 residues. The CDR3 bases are TGTGCCAGCAGTTCCTTCCGGCGATATGGCTACACCTTC. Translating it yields CASSSFRRYGYTF.

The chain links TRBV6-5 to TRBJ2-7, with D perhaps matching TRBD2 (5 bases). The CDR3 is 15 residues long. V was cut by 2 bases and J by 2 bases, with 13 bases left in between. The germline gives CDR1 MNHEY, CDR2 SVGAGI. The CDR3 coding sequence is TGTGCCAGCAGTTACACTAGTCGCACCCCCTACGAGCAGTACTTC. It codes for CASSYTSRTPYEQYF.

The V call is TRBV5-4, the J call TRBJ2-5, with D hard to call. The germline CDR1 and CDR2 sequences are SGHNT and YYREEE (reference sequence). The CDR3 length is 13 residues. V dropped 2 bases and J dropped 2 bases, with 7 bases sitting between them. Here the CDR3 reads CASSLIGQETQYF. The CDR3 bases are TGTGCCAGCAGCTTAATTGGGCAAGAGACCCAGTACTTC.

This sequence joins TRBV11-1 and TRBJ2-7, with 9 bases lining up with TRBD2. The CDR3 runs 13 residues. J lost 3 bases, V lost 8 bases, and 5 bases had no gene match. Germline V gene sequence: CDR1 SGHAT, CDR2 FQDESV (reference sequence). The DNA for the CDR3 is TGTGCCAGCCGATCGACTAGCGGCTACGAGCAGTACTTC. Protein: CASRSTSGYEQYF.

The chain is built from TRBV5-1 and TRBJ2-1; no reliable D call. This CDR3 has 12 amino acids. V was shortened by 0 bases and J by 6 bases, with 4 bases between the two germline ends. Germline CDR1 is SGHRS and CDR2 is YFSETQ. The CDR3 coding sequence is TGCGCCAGCAGCTTGGCCACCAATGAGCAGTTCTTC. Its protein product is CASSLATNEQFF.

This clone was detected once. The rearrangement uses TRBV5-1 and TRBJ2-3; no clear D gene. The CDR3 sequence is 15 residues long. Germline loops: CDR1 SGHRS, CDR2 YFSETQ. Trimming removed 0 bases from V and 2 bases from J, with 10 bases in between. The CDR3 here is CASSLAPIATDTQYF. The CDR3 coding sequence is TGCGCCAGCAGCTTGGCCCCCATAGCCACAGATACGCAGTATTTT.

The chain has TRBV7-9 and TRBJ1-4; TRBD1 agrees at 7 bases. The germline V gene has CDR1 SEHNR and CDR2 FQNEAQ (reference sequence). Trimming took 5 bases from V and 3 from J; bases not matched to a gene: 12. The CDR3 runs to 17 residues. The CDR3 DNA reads TGTGCCAGCAGCCCGCAGGGGGACGCGTTGTCTAATGAAAAACTGTTTTTT. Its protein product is CASSPQGDALSNEKLFF.

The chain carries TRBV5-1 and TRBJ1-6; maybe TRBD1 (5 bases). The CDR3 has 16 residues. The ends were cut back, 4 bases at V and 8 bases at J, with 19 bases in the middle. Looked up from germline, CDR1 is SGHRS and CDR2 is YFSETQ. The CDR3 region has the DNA TGCGCCAGCAGCCCCCGGCAGGGAGGGTTGGATTCACCCCTCCACTTT. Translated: CASSPRQGGLDSPLHF.

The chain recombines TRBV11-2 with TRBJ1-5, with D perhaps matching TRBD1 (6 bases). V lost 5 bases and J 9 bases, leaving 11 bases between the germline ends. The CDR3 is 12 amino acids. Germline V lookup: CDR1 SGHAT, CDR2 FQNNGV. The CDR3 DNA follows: TGTGCCAGCAGCCACAGGGTCGGGCCCCAGCATTTT. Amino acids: CASSHRVGPQHF.

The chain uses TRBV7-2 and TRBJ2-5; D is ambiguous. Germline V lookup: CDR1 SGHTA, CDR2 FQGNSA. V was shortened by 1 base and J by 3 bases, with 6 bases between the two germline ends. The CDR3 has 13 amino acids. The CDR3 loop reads CASSLVTEETQYF. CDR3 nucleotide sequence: TGTGCCAGCAGCTTAGTGACGGAAGAGACCCAGTACTTC.

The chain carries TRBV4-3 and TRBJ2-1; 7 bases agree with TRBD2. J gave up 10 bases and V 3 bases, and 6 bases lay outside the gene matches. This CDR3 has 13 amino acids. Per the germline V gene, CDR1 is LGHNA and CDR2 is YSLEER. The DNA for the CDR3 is TGCGCCAGCAGCCAGGGAGGGCGGGTCGAGCAGTTCTTC. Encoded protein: CASSQGGRVEQFF.

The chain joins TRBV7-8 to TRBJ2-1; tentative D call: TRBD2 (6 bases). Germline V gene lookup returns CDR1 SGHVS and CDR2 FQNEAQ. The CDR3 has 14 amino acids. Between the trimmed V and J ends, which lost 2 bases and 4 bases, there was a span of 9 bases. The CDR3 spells CASSLIRGYNEQFF. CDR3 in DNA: TGTGCCAGCAGCTTAATACGGGGGTACAATGAGCAGTTCTTC. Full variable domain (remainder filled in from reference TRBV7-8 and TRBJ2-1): GAGVSQSPRYKVAKRGQDVALRCDPISGHVSLFWYQQALGQGPEFLTYFQNEAQLDKSGLPSDRFFAERPEGSVSTLKIQRTQQEDSAVYLCASSLIRGYNEQFFGPGTRLTVL.

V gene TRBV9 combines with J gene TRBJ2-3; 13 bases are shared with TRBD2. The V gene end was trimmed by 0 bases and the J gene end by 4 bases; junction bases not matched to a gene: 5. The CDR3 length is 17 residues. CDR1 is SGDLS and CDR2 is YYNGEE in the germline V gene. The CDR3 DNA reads TGTGCCAGCAGCGTAGCCCGACTAGCGGGGGGCTCAGATACGCAGTATTTT. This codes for CASSVARLAGGSDTQYF. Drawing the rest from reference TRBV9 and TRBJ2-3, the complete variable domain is DSGVTQTPKHLITATGQRVTLRCSPRSGDLSVYWYQQSLDQGLQFLIQYYNGEERAKGNILERFSAQQFPDLHSELNLSSLELGDSALYFCASSVARLAGGSDTQYFGPGTRLTVL.

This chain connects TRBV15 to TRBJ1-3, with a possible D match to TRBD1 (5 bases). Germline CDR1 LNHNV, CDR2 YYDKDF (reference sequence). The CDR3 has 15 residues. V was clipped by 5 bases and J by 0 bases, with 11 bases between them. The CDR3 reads CATSLGGGSGNTIYF. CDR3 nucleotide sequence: TGTGCCACCAGCTTGGGGGGAGGCTCTGGAAACACCATATATTTT.